This T cell receptor beta chain was sequenced in a study of T cell responses to AZD1222 COVID-19 vaccine. The CDR3 extends over 16 amino acids. Trimming at V came to 2 bases and at J to 2 bases, leaving 4 bases not matched to a gene. The germline CDR1 and CDR2 sequences are MGHRA and YSYEKL. Using immunoSEQ multiplex PCR, the repertoire was profiled, and TCRdb retains in-frame clones only, with some absent. This table has 180,000 or so clones, around 90% appearing once. This sequence joins TRBV4-1 and TRBJ1-5, with 9 bases that match TRBD1. The clonotype comes from an adult in good health. Specimen: peripheral blood, collected on day 0 of AZD1222 vaccination. CDR3 sequence: CASSQTGDRGNQPQHF. CDR3 in DNA: TGCGCCAGCAGCCAAACGGGGGACAGGGGCAATCAGCCCCAGCATTTT.